These 8 T cell receptor beta chains were sequenced from one sample in a study of blood T cell repertoires in COVID-19. Data came from immunoSEQ multiplex PCR; TCRdb stores just in-frame clones and leaves some out. The sample contains 210,000 or so clones, around 82% of which appear only once. Input material: PBMCs or T cells enriched from blood (not recorded which). All receptors derive from a woman aged 40 to 50 with acute COVID-19.

This clone showed up just once. The rearrangement uses TRBV4-1 and TRBJ2-7; D is unclear. Trimming removed 4 bases from V and 1 base from J, with 11 bases in between. The CDR3 sequence is 14 residues long. CDR1 is MGHRA and CDR2 is YSYEKL in the germline V gene. CDR3 in amino acids: CASSPGIESYEQYF. Here the CDR3 DNA reads TGCGCCAGCAGCCCCGGTATAGAATCCTACGAGCAGTACTTC.

This clone was seen many times. The rearrangement joins TRBV6-1 to TRBJ2-1; D remains unclear. The V and J ends lost 2 bases and 8 bases respectively, with 13 bases between them. The CDR3 has 14 amino acids. Germline loops: CDR1 MNHNS, CDR2 SASEGT. The CDR3 reads CASSEFSQSDEQFF. The CDR3 nucleotides read TGTGCCAGCAGTGAATTCTCCCAGAGCGATGAGCAGTTCTTC.

V and J are TRBV10-2 and TRBJ1-5, with D unresolved. The CDR3 is 13 residues long. CDR1 is WSHSY and CDR2 is SAAADI in the germline V gene. Trimming removed 4 bases from V and 4 bases from J, with 8 bases in between. Here the CDR3 DNA reads TGCGCCAGCAGTGCGGCGAGGAATCAGCCCCAGCATTTT. Protein sequence: CASSAARNQPQHF.

This rearrangement joins TRBV6-5 to TRBJ2-7; 9 positions match TRBD1. The CDR3 is made up of 12 amino acids. The V gene end was trimmed by 10 bases and the J gene end by 6 bases; junction bases not matched to a gene: 7. Germline V lookup: CDR1 MNHEY, CDR2 SVGAGI. The CDR3 loop reads CATAAGQGEQYF. The CDR3 coding sequence is TGTGCCACCGCTGCGGGACAGGGCGAGCAGTACTTC.

The rearrangement uses TRBV5-6 and TRBJ1-4; D may be TRBD1 (5 bases). The CDR3 extends over 15 amino acids. Germline V gene sequence: CDR1 SGHDT, CDR2 YYEEEE. V lost 2 bases to trimming and J lost 3 bases, with 11 bases between them. Here the CDR3 reads CASSFVGEANEKLFF. In DNA form, the CDR3 reads TGTGCCAGCAGCTTCGTGGGGGAGGCTAATGAAAAACTGTTTTTT.

The chain has TRBV5-1 and TRBJ2-5, with 11 nucleotides matching TRBD2. The CDR3 is 15 residues long. V lost 4 bases to trimming and J lost 3 bases; unmatched junction nucleotides: 5. Looked up from germline, CDR1 is SGHRS and CDR2 is YFSETQ. The CDR3 bases are TGCGCCAGCAGCCTGACTAGCGGGGTGGAAGAGACCCAGTACTTC. Translating gives CASSLTSGVEETQYF.

The chain employs TRBV21-1 and TRBJ1-2; the D call in the table, TRBD1, was not verified against the DNA. TRBV21-1 constitutes a pseudogene. The CDR3 contains 15 residues. CDR3 sequence (DNA): TGTGCCAGCAGCACCCCCGTTGGGGCGGCTAATGGCTACACCTTC. Its protein product is CASSTPVGAANGYTF.

The gene calls are TRBV2 and TRBJ1-5; the D gene is possibly TRBD1 (6 bases). The germline V gene has CDR1 SNHLY and CDR2 FYNNEI. Trimming stripped 7 bases from V and 7 bases from J, with 14 bases between. This CDR3 has 13 amino acids. CDR3 protein: CASNKGVEQPQHF. In DNA form, the CDR3 reads TGTGCCAGCAACAAGGGGGTAGAGCAGCCCCAGCATTTT.